This T cell receptor beta chain was documented in a study of CD8 T cells in ankylosing spondylitis. TCRdb called the 5' RACE reads again in MiXCR, with one record for every CDR3 protein. Here the sample spans about 130,000 distinct CDR3 sequences, around 6.6% being singletons. Germline CDR1 SQVTM, CDR2 ANQGSEA. The CDR3 sequence is 13 residues long. V shed 7 bases and J 6 bases; nucleotides not matched to a gene: 8. This clonotype came up many times. V usage is TRBV29-1 and J usage is TRBJ2-7; 11 bases fit TRBD1. What was sequenced was blood, either unsorted or a sorted T cell fraction (not recorded which). The sequence came from a female donor with ankylosing spondylitis or in good health (not recorded which). CDR3 in DNA: TGCAGCGCGGGGACCGGGACAGGGGGCGAGCAGTACTTC. Amino acids: CSAGTGTGGEQYF.